This T cell receptor beta chain originates from a study of blood T cell repertoires in COVID-19. Looking at the study overall: T cells, B-cell-depleted T cells, or PBMCs supplied cDNA or gDNA.

The CDR3 runs to 13 residues. V lost 6 bases to trimming and J lost 2 bases, with 11 bases between them. Germline CDR1 SGHRS, CDR2 YFSETQ. In the original processing: Estimation of nucleated cell counts relied on the amplification of reference gene primers. Measured with immunoSEQ multiplex PCR; TCRdb has only the in-frame clones, and not every one. The D gene and trimming were derived from the DNA, and the V and J assignments and clone size from that table. The sample holds about 130,000 clones; around 77% are singletons and the top ten take less than 14%. J is TRBJ1-2 and V is TRBV5-1; TRBD1 is a possible D gene (5 bases). Input material: peripheral blood. The sequence came from a human donor in a cohort sampled during active COVID-19. CDR3 in DNA: TGCGCCAGCAAGGCGGGGGAGAACTATGGCTACACCTTC. Protein product: CASKAGENYGYTF.